This TCR beta chain came from a study of CD8+ T cells in alopecia areata. RNA was extracted and reverse transcribed into cDNA as the sequencing template. Data came from immunoSEQ multiplex PCR; TCRdb stores just in-frame clones and leaves some out. The profile shows more than 95,000 clones, around 48% of them singletons. The receptor comes from a human donor with alopecia areata. Sequencing used NKG2D-low CD8+ T cells sorted from blood.

CDR3 region: CASSFGTITEAFF. In nucleotides, the CDR3 is TGTGCCAGCAGTTTTGGGACGATCACTGAAGCTTTCTTT. The rearrangement joins TRBV27 to TRBJ1-1; weak D call: TRBD1 (5 bases). This CDR3 has 13 residues. The germline V gene encodes CDR1 MNHEY and CDR2 SMNVEV (reference sequence). The germline V and J ends were trimmed by 3 bases and 4 bases, with 9 bases remaining between them.